This T cell receptor beta chain was identified during a study of technical replicates of blood from a handful of donors. Only one count was recorded for this clone. Germline V CDR1 and CDR2: MNHEY, SMNVEV (reference sequence). Losses at the gene ends were 5 bases for V and 7 bases for J; bases not matched to a gene: 8. The CDR3 length is 14 residues. Here immunoSEQ multiplex PCR was the method, and the copy in TCRdb shows in-frame clones only, minus some. The table records 75,000 to 95,000 clones, about 96% of them present only once. The gene calls are TRBV27 and TRBJ2-7; 10 bases fit TRBD1. This receptor was obtained from a human donor in good health. Sequences were obtained from T cells isolated from PBMCs. CDR3 DNA sequence: TGTGCCAGCAGTCGGGACAGGGGTTTAGCGGAGCAGTACTTC. Its protein product is CASSRDRGLAEQYF.